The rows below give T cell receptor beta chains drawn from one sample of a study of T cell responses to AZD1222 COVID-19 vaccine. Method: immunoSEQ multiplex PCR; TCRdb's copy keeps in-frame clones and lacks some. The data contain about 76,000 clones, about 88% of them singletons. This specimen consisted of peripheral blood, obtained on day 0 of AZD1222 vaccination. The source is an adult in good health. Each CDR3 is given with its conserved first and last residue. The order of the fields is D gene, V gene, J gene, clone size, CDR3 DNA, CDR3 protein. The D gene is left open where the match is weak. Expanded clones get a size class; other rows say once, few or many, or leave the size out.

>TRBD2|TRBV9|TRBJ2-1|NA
TGTGCCAGCAGCCCCCCGACCCTAGCGGGAGAGCAGTTCTTC
CASSPPTLAGEQFF
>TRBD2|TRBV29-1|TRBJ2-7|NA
TGCAGCGTTGATGGACAGACCGGGACTAGCGGCTACGAGCAGTACTTC
CSVDGQTGTSGYEQYF
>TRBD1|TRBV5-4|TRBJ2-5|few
TGTGCCAGCAGCTCCCAGCAGGGGGCGCTTGAGACCCAGTACTTC
CASSSQQGALETQYF
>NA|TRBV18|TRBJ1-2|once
TGTGCCAGCTCACCAACAGCAAACTATGGCTACACCTTC
CASSPTANYGYTF
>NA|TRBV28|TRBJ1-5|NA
TGTGCCAGCACGAACGGGTTTGGCAATCAGCCCCAGCATTTT
CASTNGFGNQPQHF
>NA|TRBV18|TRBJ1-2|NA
TGTGCCAGCTCACCAGAAAGGAGTGTCTATGGCTACACCTTC
CASSPERSVYGYTF
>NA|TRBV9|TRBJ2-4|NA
TGTGCCAGCAGCGTGGACACCCGGCTAGCCAAAAACATTCAGTACTTC
CASSVDTRLAKNIQYF
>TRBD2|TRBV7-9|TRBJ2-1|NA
TGTGCCAGCAGCTTAGCTCTAGCGGGAGGGAGTGAGCAGTTCTTC
CASSLALAGGSEQFF
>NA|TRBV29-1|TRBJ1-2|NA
TGCAGCGTTGAAGCATCAGGGGTTGATGGCTACACCTTC
CSVEASGVDGYTF
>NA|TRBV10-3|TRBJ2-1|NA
TGTGCCATCAGTGGCGGGACATCGTTATACGAGCAGTTCTTC
CAISGGTSLYEQFF
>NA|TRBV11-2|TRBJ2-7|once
TGTGCCAGCAGCGGTCAGGCGAGCTCCTACGAGCAGTACTTC
CASSGQASSYEQYF
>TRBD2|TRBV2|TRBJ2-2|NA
TGTGCCAGCGAACGGGACTACGGAACCGGGGAGCTGTTTTTT
CASERDYGTGELFF
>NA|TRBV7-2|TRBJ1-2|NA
TGTGCCAGCAGCTTCGCCCCTACAGCGGGCTATGGCTACACCTTC
CASSFAPTAGYGYTF
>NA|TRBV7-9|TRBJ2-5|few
TGTGCCAGCAGGTCTAGGGTGGGAGAGACCCAGTACTTC
CASRSRVGETQYF
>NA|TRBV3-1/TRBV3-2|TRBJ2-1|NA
TGTGCCAGCAGCCCCGACAGGCGCAATGAGCAGTTCTTC
CASSPDRRNEQFF
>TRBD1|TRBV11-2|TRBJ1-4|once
TGTGCCAGCAGCTTAGATTCATTCGGGACAGGGAATGAAAAACTGTTTTTT
CASSLDSFGTGNEKLFF
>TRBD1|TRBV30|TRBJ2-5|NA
TGTGCCTGGAGTGTACAGGGGGCGCGGGAAGAGACCCAGTACTTC
CAWSVQGAREETQYF
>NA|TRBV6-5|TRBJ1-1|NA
TGTGCCAGCACCAAAAGGGTAGAGGCTGAAGCTTTCTTT
CASTKRVEAEAFF
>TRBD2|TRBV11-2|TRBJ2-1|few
TGTGCCAGCAGCACCGGACTAGCCCTAGAGCAGTTCTTC
CASSTGLALEQFF
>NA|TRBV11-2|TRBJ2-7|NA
TGTGCCAGCAGCTTAGATCAACGAGGCTCCTACGAGCAGTACTTC
CASSLDQRGSYEQYF
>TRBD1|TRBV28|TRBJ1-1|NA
TGTGCCAGCAGTTTATTGGGGACAGGTGCGACTGAAGCTTTCTTT
CASSLLGTGATEAFF
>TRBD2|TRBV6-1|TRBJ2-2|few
TGTGCCAGCAGTGGTCATACGGGAGGGCCCCAGGCCGGGGAGCTGTTTTTT
CASSGHTGGPQAGELFF
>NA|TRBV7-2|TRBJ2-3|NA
TGTGCCAGCAGCCCCCGGGGCACAGATACGCAGTATTTT
CASSPRGTDTQYF
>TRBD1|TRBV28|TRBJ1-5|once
TGTGCCAGCAGCGAGGACAGGGGCAGGCAGCCCCAGCATTTT
CASSEDRGRQPQHF
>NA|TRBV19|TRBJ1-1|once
TGTGCCAGTAGCCAAGACGGACAGAGCACTGAAGCTTTCTTT
CASSQDGQSTEAFF
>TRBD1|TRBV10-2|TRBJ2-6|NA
TGCGCCATAGAACGACAGGGGTTAGTCAAACGGGCTGGGGCCAACGTCCTGACTTTC
CAIERQGLVKRAGANVLTF
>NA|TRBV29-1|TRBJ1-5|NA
TGCAGCGTTGGTGGCTTCGGGGGCAATCAGCCCCAGCATTTT
CSVGGFGGNQPQHF
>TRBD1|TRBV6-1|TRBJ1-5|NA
TGTGCCAGCAGTGCGAGATGGGACAGAGAAGCGGGTCCCCAGCATTTT
CASSARWDREAGPQHF
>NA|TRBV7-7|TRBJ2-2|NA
TGTGCTAGCAGCCCTGTTGAGACCGGGGAGCTGTTTTTT
CASSPVETGELFF
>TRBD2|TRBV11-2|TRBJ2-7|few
TGTGCCAGCAGCCCGGGACTAGCGAATTACGAGCAGTACTTC
CASSPGLANYEQYF
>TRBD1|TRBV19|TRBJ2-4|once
TGTGCCAGTAGTATGGACAGGGCACGGGACATTCAGTACTTC
CASSMDRARDIQYF
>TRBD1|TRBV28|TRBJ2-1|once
TGTGCCAGCAGTCCAACCGGGACAGGCTACTACAATGAGCAGTTCTTC
CASSPTGTGYYNEQFF
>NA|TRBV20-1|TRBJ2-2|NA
TGCAGTGCTGGTGGACCACGAGCTGCCGGGGAGCTGTTTTTT
CSAGGPRAAGELFF
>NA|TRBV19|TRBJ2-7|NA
TGTGCCAGTAGTAAGGGGTGGAGCAACTACGAGCAGTACTTC
CASSKGWSNYEQYF
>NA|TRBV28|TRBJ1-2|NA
TGTGCCAGCAGTTTCCGGCCCCGGGGAAACTATGGCTACACCTTC
CASSFRPRGNYGYTF
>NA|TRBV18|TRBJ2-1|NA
TGTGCCAGCTCACCTAGTCGGGGTAATAGGGATGAGCAGTTCTTC
CASSPSRGNRDEQFF
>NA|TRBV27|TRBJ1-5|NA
TGTGCCAGCCATCCTCAGGGGTCCAGCAATCAGCCCCAGCATTTT
CASHPQGSSNQPQHF
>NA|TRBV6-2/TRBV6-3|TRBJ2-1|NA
TGTGCCAGCAGTTTCAGGGGACTGATTATTCGTGAGCAGTTCTTC
CASSFRGLIIREQFF
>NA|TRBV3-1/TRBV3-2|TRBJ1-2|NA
TGTGCCAGCAGCCGAGGGGGTAGCTATGGCTACACCTTC
CASSRGGSYGYTF
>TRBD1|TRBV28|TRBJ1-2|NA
TGTGCCAGCAGTTTAAACGGGGGCAGGGGGCGACGGGATGGCTACACCTTC
CASSLNGGRGRRDGYTF
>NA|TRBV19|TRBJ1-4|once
TGTGCCAGTAGTCCTCGGAGGCAGACCACTGGGGAAAAACTGTTTTTT
CASSPRRQTTGEKLFF
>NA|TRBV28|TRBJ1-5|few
TGTGCCAGCAGTTTAACATCGGGGGATCAGCCCCAGCATTTT
CASSLTSGDQPQHF
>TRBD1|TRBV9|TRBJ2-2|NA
TGTGCCAGCAGCCAAACAGGGGTGGGCACCGGGGAGCTGTTTTTT
CASSQTGVGTGELFF
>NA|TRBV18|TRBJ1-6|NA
TGTGCCAGCTCACCAGGGACCTCTGGGACCCTCCACTTT
CASSPGTSGTLHF
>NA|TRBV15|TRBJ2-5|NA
TGTGCCACCAGCAGCTTACAGGGCCGCGGTGGCGAGACCCAGTACTTC
CATSSLQGRGGETQYF
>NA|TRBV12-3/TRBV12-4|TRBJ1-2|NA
TGTGCCAGCAGTTTAAACCGGCGCTATGGCTACACCTTC
CASSLNRRYGYTF
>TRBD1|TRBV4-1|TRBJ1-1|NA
TGCGCCAGCAGCCAAGGACAGGGGGCGTTGAATTTGAACACTGAAGCTTTCTTT
CASSQGQGALNLNTEAFF